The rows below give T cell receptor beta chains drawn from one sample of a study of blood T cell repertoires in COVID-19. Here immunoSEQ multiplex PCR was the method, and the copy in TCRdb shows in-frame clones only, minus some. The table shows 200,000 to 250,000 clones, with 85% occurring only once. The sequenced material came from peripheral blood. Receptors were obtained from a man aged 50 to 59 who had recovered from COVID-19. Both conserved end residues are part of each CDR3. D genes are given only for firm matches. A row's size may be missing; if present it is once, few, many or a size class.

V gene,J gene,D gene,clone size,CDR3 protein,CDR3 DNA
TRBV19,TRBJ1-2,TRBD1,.,CASSMTGRAYGYTF,TGTGCCAGTAGTATGACAGGGCGTGCCTATGGCTACACCTTC
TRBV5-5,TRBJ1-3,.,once,CASSLAQVPLWAGNTIYF,TGTGCCAGCAGCTTGGCCCAGGTTCCTCTGTGGGCTGGAAACACCATATATTTT
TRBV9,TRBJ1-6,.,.,CASSAAAGPNSPLHF,TGTGCCAGCAGCGCCGCGGCAGGGCCCAATTCACCCCTCCACTTT
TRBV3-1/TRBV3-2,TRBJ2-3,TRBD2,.,CASSHQRGSTDTQYF,TGTGCCAGCAGCCACCAGCGGGGGAGCACAGATACGCAGTATTTT
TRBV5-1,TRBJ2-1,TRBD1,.,CASSPTGGSYNEQFF,TGCGCCAGCAGCCCGACAGGGGGCTCCTACAATGAGCAGTTCTTC
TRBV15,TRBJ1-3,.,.,CATSRDEFRKDNSGNTIYF,TGTGCCACCAGCAGAGATGAATTTCGGAAGGACAACTCTGGAAACACCATATATTTT
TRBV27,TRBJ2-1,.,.,CASSQGIWYNEQFF,TGTGCCAGCAGTCAGGGGATTTGGTACAATGAGCAGTTCTTC
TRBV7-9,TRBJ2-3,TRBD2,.,CASSLLAGYTDTQYF,TGTGCCAGCAGCTTACTAGCGGGGTATACAGATACGCAGTATTTT
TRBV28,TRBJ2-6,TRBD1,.,CASSYRGSGANVLTF,TGTGCCAGCAGCTACAGGGGATCTGGGGCCAACGTCCTGACTTTC
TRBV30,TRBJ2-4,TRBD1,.,CAWEKGQPKNIQYF,TGTGCCTGGGAAAAGGGACAGCCGAAAAACATTCAGTACTTC
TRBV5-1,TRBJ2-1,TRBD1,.,CASSEGQGPYNEQFF,TGCGCCAGCAGCGAGGGACAGGGGCCCTACAATGAGCAGTTCTTC
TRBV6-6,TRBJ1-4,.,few,CASSTYNEKLFF,TGTGCCAGCAGTACCTATAATGAAAAACTGTTTTTT
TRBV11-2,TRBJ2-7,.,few,CASSSQGQGYEQYF,TGTGCCAGCAGCTCTCAGGGGCAGGGCTACGAGCAGTACTTC
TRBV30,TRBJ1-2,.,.,CAWSVQRANYGYTF,TGTGCCTGGAGTGTACAGCGGGCTAACTATGGCTACACCTTC
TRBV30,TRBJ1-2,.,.,CAWSARGLWGYTF,TGTGCCTGGAGTGCCAGGGGTTTGTGGGGCTACACCTTC
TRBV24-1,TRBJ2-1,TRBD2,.,CATSAGGVVQQFF,TGTGCCACCAGTGCGGGAGGGGTTGTTCAGCAGTTCTTC
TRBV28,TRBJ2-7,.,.,CASGGFYEQYF,TGTGCCAGCGGGGGGTTCTACGAGCAGTACTTC
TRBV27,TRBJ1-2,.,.,CASSPHGGSYGYTF,TGTGCCAGCAGTCCCCACGGAGGGTCCTATGGCTACACCTTC
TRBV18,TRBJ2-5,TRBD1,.,CASSTGTGNQETQYF,TGTGCCAGCTCAACCGGGACAGGTAACCAAGAGACCCAGTACTTC
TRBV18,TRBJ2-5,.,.,CASSPTPGTQYF,TGTGCCAGCTCACCAACGCCAGGGACCCAGTACTTC
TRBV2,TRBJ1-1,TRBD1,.,CASSVGRGQGSEAFF,TGTGCCAGCAGTGTCGGTAGGGGGCAAGGGTCTGAAGCTTTCTTT
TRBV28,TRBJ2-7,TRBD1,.,CASSLSGGSAYEQYF,TGTGCCAGCAGTCTTTCAGGGGGTTCGGCCTACGAGCAGTACTTC
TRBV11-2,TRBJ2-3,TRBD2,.,CATGGLAGNTDTQYF,TGTGCCACCGGGGGTCTAGCGGGAAACACAGATACGCAGTATTTT
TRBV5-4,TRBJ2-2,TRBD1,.,CASSPWTGNTGELFF,TGTGCCAGCAGCCCTTGGACAGGGAACACCGGGGAGCTGTTTTTT
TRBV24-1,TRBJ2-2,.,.,CATGSWDTNTGELFF,TGTGCCACCGGCTCTTGGGACACGAACACCGGGGAGCTGTTTTTT
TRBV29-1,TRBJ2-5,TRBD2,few,CSVGRREGGETQYF,TGCAGCGTTGGACGGCGGGAGGGGGGAGAGACCCAGTACTTC
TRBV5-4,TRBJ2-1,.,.,CASRPGTNNEQFF,TGTGCCAGCAGACCCGGGACAAACAATGAGCAGTTCTTC
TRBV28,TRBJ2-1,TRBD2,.,CASRAAGVNEQFF,TGTGCCAGCAGGGCCGCGGGGGTCAATGAGCAGTTCTTC
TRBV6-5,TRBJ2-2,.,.,CASSYRRDTGELFF,TGTGCCAGCAGTTACCGCAGGGACACCGGGGAGCTGTTTTTT
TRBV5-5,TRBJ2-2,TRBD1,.,CASSSTGLIGELFF,TGTGCCAGCAGCTCGACAGGGTTGATCGGGGAGCTGTTTTTT
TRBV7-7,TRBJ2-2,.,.,CASGPGAGTGELFF,TGTGCCAGCGGGCCCGGGGCGGGGACCGGGGAGCTGTTTTTT
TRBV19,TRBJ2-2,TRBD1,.,CASSRYRDRGLPGELFF,TGTGCCAGTAGTCGATACCGGGACAGGGGGCTCCCCGGGGAGCTGTTTTTT
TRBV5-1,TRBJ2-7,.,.,CASSLAGSFYEQYF,TGCGCCAGCAGCTTGGCGGGTTCCTTCTACGAGCAGTACTTC
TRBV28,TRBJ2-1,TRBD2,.,CASSPSGLAYNEQFF,TGTGCCAGCAGCCCCTCGGGACTAGCTTACAATGAGCAGTTCTTC
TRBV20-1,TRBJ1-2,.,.,CSASPREYYGYTF,TGCAGTGCTAGTCCCAGGGAATACTATGGCTACACCTTC
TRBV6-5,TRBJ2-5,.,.,CASSAPAGTQYF,TGTGCCAGCAGCGCCCCGGCGGGGACCCAGTACTTC
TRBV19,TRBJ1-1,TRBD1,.,CASSIGRTGNTEAFF,TGTGCCAGTAGTATCGGGCGGACAGGGAACACTGAAGCTTTCTTT
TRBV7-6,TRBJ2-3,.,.,CASSHGRSRDTDTQYF,TGTGCCAGCAGCCACGGAAGGAGTCGGGATACAGATACGCAGTATTTT
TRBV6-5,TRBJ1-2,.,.,CASSPGSSSNYGYTF,TGTGCCAGCAGTCCGGGATCCTCTTCTAACTATGGCTACACCTTC
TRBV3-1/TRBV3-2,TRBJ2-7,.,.,CASSWGRRTYEQYF,TGTGCCAGCAGCTGGGGGCGGAGGACCTACGAGCAGTACTTC
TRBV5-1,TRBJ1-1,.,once,CASSLEGVNTEAFF,TGCGCCAGCAGCTTGGAGGGGGTAAACACTGAAGCTTTCTTT
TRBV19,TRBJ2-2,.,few,CASSISVNTGELFF,TGTGCCAGTAGTATCTCAGTGAACACCGGGGAGCTGTTTTTT
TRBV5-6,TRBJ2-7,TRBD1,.,CASSLVQGAGYEQYF,TGTGCCAGCAGCCTGGTACAGGGGGCAGGGTACGAGCAGTACTTC
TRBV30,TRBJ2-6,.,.,CAREAGANVLTF,TGTGCCCGAGAAGCTGGGGCCAACGTCCTGACTTTC
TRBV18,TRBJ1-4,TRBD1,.,CASSPQGAITNEKLFF,TGTGCCAGCTCACCACAGGGGGCTATCACTAATGAAAAACTGTTTTTT
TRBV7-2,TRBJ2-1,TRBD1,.,CASSLQAGTGLNEQFF,TGTGCCAGCAGCTTACAAGCCGGGACAGGACTCAATGAGCAGTTCTTC
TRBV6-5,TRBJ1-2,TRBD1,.,CASSPTGEYGYTF,TGTGCCAGCAGCCCGACAGGGGAGTATGGCTACACCTTC
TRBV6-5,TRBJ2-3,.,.,CASSFPSRGTDTQYF,TGTGCCAGCAGTTTTCCCTCGAGGGGGACGGATACGCAGTATTTT
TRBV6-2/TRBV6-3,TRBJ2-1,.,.,CASSYGGLGRNEQFF,TGTGCCAGCAGTTACGGGGGCTTGGGTCGGAATGAGCAGTTCTTC
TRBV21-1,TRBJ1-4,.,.,CASSPRSPGIGTNEKLFF,TGTGCCAGCAGCCCCAGGTCCCCGGGGATAGGGACTAATGAAAAACTGTTTTTT
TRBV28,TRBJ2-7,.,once,CASSLEEGKYEQYF,TGTGCCAGCAGTTTAGAGGAGGGCAAATACGAGCAGTACTTC
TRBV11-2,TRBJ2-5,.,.,CASSLGGPFRGEETQYF,TGTGCCAGCAGCTTAGGGGGCCCATTCCGCGGGGAAGAGACCCAGTACTTC
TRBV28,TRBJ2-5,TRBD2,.,CASSLSGTSGQETQYF,TGTGCCAGCAGTTTATCCGGGACTAGCGGACAAGAGACCCAGTACTTC
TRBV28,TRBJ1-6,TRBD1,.,CASKAGQGPYSPLHF,TGTGCCAGCAAAGCGGGACAGGGGCCTTATTCACCCCTCCACTTT
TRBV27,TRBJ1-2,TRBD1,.,CASSLSRGQGGYTF,TGTGCCAGCAGTTTATCGAGGGGACAGGGTGGCTACACCTTC
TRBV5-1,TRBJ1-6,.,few,CASSLSSVKSSYNSPLHF,TGCGCCAGCAGCTTGAGCAGCGTGAAGAGCTCCTATAATTCACCCCTCCACTTT
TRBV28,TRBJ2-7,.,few,CASSSPRGALRDEQYF,TGTGCCAGCAGTTCCCCCCGGGGGGCCCTGCGGGACGAGCAGTACTTC
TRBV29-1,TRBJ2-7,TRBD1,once,CSARQGFYEQYF,TGCAGCGCAAGACAGGGGTTCTACGAGCAGTACTTC
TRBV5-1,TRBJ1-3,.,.,CASSPTEGTGNTIYF,TGCGCCAGCAGCCCGACGGAGGGTACCGGAAACACCATATATTTT
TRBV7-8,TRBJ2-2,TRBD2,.,CASSLVSSGSSTGELFF,TGTGCCAGCAGCTTAGTATCTAGCGGGAGCAGCACCGGGGAGCTGTTTTTT